This TCR beta chain was documented in a study of T cell changes during pregnancy in multiple sclerosis. The assay was immunoSEQ multiplex PCR, and TCRdb's table has in-frame clones only and misses some. The top ten clones hold about 3% of a sample with about 96,000 clones, around 92% of them seen once. This clonotype originated in a female donor with multiple sclerosis, enrolled in a pregnancy study. The input for sequencing was peripheral blood, taken in the first trimester of pregnancy.

The CDR3 protein is CASSGGEGGNEQFF. The CDR3 coding sequence is TGTGCCAGCAGTGGGGGTGAAGGGGGCAATGAGCAGTTCTTC. The chain recombines TRBV6-4 with TRBJ2-1; TRBD1 might be the D (6 bases). This CDR3 comprises 14 residues. Germline CDR1 reads MRHNA; CDR2 reads SNTAGT. V dropped 4 bases and J dropped 6 bases, with 13 bases sitting between them.